A few counts support the clone carrying this T cell receptor (beta chain). The length of the CDR3 is 14 residues. The germline CDR1 and CDR2 sequences are MNHEY and SMNVEV (reference sequence). Trimming removed 6 bases from V and 0 bases from J, with 12 bases in between. This sample is part of a study of blood T cells in healthy people across ages. Then a second PCR, running roughly 6 to 11 cycles, was carried out with a sample-barcoded 5' primer and a J-beta primer mix. TCRdb fed the 5' RACE reads into MiXCR, producing one record per CDR3 protein. The sample lists roughly 1,500,000 distinct CDR3 sequences, about 35% occurring once.

Sequencing input: blood. The V gene is TRBV27, the J gene TRBJ2-7, with unresolved D. The origin of this receptor is a woman in her twenties or thirties in good health. The CDR3 protein is CASRLTLSSYEQYF. DNA of the CDR3: TGTGCCAGCAGACTGACTCTCAGCTCCTACGAGCAGTACTTC.